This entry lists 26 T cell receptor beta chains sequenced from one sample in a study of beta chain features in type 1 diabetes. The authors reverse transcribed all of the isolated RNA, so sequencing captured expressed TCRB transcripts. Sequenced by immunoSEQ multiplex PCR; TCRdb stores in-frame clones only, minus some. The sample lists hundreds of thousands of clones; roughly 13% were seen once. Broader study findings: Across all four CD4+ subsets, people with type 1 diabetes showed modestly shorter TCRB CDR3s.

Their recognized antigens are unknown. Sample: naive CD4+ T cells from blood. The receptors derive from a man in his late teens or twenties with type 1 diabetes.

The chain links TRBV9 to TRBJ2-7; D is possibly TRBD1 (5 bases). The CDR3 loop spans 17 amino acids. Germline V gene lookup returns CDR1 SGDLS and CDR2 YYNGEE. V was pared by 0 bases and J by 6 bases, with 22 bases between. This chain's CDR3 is CASSVDPIGPKGSEQYF. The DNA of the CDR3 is TGTGCCAGCAGCGTAGATCCGATCGGGCCAAAGGGGTCCGAGCAGTACTTC.

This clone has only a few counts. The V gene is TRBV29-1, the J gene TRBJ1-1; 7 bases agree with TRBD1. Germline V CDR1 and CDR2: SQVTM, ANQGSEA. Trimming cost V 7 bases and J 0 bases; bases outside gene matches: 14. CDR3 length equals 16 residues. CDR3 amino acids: CSAHRQGLPLNTEAFF. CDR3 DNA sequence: TGCAGCGCACACCGACAGGGCTTACCCTTGAACACTGAAGCTTTCTTT.

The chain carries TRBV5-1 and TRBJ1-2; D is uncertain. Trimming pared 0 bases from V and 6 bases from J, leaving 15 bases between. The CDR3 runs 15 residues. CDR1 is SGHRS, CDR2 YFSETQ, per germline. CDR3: CASSLGPIPIDGYTF. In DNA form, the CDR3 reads TGCGCCAGCAGCTTGGGTCCGATACCCATCGATGGCTACACCTTC.

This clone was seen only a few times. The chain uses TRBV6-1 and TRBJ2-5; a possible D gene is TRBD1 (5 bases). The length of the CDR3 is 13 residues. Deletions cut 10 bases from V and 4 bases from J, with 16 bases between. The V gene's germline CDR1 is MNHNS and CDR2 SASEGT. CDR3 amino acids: CATIRQTGETQYF. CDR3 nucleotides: TGTGCCACCATAAGACAGACTGGAGAGACCCAGTACTTC.

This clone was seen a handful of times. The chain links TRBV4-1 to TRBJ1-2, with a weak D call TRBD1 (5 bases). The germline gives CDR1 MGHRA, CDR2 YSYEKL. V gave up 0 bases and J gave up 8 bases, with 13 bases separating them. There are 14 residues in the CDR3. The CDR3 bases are TGCGCCAGCAGCCAAGATAATGGGAGGGGCGGCTACACCTTC. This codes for CASSQDNGRGGYTF.

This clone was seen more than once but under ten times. CDR3 sequence: CASSTGNTEAFF. The CDR3 coding sequence is TGCGCCAGCAGTACAGGGAACACTGAAGCTTTCTTT. The rearrangement uses TRBV10-2 and TRBJ1-1, with a weak D call TRBD1 (5 bases). Trimming took 5 bases from V and 1 from J, leaving 5 bases between them. In germline, CDR1 is WSHSY, CDR2 SAAADI. CDR3 length: 12 residues.

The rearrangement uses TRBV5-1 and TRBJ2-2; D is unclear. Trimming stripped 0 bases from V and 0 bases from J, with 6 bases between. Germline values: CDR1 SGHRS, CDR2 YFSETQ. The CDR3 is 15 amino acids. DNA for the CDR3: TGCGCCAGCAGCTTGGAATCCCCGAACACCGGGGAGCTGTTTTTT. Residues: CASSLESPNTGELFF.

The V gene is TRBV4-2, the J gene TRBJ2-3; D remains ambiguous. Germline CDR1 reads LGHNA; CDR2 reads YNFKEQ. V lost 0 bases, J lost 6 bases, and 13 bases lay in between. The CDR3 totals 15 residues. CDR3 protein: CASSQEWQPLDTQYF. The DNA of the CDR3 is TGTGCCAGCAGCCAAGAATGGCAACCCTTGGATACGCAGTATTTT.

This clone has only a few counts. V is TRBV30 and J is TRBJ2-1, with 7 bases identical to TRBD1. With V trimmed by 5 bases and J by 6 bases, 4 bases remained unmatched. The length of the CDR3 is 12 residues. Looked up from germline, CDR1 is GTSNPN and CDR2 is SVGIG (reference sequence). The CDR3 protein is CAWGRTGNEQFF. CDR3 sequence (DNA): TGTGCCTGGGGTCGGACAGGCAATGAGCAGTTCTTC.

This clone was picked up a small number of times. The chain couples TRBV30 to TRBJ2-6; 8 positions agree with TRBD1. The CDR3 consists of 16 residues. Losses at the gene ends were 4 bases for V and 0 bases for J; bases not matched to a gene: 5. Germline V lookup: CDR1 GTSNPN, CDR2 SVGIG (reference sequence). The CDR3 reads CAWTGTGLSGANVLTF. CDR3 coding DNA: TGTGCCTGGACCGGGACAGGTCTCTCTGGGGCCAACGTCCTGACTTTC.

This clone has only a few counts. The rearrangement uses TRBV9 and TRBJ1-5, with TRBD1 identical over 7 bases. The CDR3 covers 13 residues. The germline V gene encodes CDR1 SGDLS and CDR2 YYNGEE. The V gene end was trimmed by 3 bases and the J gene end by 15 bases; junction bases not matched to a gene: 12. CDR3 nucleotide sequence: TGTGCCAGCAGCGATGAGGGGACAGCCTGTGGGCATTTT. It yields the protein CASSDEGTACGHF.

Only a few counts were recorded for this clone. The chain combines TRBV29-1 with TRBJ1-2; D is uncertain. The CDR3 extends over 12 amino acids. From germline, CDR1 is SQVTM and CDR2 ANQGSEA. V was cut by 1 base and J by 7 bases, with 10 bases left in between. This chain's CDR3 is CSVEAFSSGYTF. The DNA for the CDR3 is TGCAGCGTTGAAGCTTTTAGCTCTGGCTACACCTTC.

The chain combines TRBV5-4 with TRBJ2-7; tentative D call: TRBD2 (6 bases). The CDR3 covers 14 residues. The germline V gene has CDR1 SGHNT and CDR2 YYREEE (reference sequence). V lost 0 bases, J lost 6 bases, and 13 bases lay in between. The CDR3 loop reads CASSLAGGTREQYF. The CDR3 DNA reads TGTGCCAGCAGCTTGGCCGGAGGGACTCGCGAGCAGTACTTC.

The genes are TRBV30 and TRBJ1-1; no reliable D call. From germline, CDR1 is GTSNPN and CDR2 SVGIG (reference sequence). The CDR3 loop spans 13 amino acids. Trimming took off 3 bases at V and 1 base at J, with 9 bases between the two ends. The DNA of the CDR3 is TGTGCCTGGAGCATTTTGGAGAACACTGAAGCTTTCTTT. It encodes CAWSILENTEAFF.

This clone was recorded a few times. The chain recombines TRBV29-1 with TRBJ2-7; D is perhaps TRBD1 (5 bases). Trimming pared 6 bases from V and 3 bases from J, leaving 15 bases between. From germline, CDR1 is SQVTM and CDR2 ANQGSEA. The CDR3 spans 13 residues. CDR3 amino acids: CSVAQDTHYEQYF. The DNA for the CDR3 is TGCAGCGTCGCTCAGGACACCCACTACGAGCAGTACTTC.

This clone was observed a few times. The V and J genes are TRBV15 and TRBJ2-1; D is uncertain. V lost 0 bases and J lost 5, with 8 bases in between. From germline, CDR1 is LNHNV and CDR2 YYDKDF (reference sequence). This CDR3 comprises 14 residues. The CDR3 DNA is TGTGCCACCAGCAGAGAGCGGTCTAACAATGAGCAGTTCTTC. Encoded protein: CATSRERSNNEQFF.

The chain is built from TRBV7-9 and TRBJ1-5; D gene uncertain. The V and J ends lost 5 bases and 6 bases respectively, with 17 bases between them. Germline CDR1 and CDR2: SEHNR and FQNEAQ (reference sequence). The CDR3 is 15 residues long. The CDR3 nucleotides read TGTGCCAGCAGCCCCCAGGACGGGGATGCTCAGCCCCAGCATTTT. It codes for CASSPQDGDAQPQHF.

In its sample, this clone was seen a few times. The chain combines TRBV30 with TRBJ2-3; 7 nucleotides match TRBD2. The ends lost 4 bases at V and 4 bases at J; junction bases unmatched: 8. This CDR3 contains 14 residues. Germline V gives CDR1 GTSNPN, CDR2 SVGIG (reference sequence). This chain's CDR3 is CAWTLAGGADTQYF. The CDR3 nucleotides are TGTGCCTGGACCTTAGCGGGTGGGGCAGATACGCAGTATTTT.

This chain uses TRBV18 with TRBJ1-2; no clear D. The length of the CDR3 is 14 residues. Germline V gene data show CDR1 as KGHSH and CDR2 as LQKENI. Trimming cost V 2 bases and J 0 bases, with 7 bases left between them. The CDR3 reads CASSPAAANYGYTF. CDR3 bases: TGTGCCAGCTCACCAGCCGCGGCTAACTATGGCTACACCTTC.

CDR3 in DNA: TGTGCCAGCAGCCCAGTGGCTGATGAAAAACTGTTTTTT. It codes for CASSPVADEKLFF. The chain is built from TRBV7-9 and TRBJ1-4; D is unresolved. Trimming removed 5 bases at V and 6 bases at J, with 10 bases between. CDR1 is SEHNR, CDR2 FQNEAQ, per germline (reference sequence). The CDR3 covers 13 residues.

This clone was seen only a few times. CDR3 DNA: TGTGCCAGCAGTGACAGCGCCATGAACACTGAAGCTTTCTTT. Its translation: CASSDSAMNTEAFF. The genes are TRBV25-1 and TRBJ1-1; unclear D gene. Trimming took off 3 bases at V and 0 bases at J, with 8 bases between the two ends. Germline CDR1 is MGHDK and CDR2 is SYGVNS. This CDR3 contains 14 residues.

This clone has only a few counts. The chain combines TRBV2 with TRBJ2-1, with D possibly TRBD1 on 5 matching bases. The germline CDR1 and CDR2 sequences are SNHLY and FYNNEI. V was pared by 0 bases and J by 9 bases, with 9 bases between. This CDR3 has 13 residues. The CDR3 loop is CASSEAGRGEQFF. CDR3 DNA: TGTGCCAGCAGTGAAGCGGGGCGTGGTGAGCAGTTCTTC.

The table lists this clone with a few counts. CDR3 sequence reads: CASSQEPTRGYTEAFF. CDR3 in DNA: TGCGCCAGCAGCCAAGAACCCACACGAGGGTACACTGAAGCTTTCTTT. The V gene is TRBV4-1, the J gene TRBJ1-1, with D unclear. Germline CDR1 is MGHRA and CDR2 is YSYEKL. CDR3 length: 16 amino acids. Trimming removed 0 bases at V and 3 bases at J, with 14 bases between.

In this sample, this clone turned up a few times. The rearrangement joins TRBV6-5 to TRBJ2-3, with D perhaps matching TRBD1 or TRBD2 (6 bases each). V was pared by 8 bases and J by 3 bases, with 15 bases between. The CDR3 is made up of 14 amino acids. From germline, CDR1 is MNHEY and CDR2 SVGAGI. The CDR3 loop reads CASGTRGRTDTQYF. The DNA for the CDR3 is TGTGCCAGCGGAACCCGGGGGCGTACAGATACGCAGTATTTT.

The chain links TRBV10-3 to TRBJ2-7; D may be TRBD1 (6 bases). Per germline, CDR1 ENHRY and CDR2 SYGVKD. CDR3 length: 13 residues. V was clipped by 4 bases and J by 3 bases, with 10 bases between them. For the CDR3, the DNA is TGTGCCATCAGTGGCAGGACAGTCTACGAGCAGTACTTC. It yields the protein CAISGRTVYEQYF.

The CDR3 DNA reads TGCGCCAGCAGTCGGGGTCAGGGCACTGAAGCTTTCTTT. It codes for CASSRGQGTEAFF. This chain joins TRBV5-1 and TRBJ1-1; D is possibly TRBD1 (5 bases). V gave up 5 bases and J gave up 4 bases, with 12 bases separating them. The V gene's germline CDR1 is SGHRS and CDR2 YFSETQ. The CDR3 length is 13 residues.